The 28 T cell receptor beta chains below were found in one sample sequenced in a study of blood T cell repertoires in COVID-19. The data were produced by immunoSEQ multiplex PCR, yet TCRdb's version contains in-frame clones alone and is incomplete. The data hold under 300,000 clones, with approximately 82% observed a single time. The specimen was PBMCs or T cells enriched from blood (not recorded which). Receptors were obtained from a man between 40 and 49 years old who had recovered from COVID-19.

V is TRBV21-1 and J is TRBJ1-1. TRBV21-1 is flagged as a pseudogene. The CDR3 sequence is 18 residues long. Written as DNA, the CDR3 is TGTGCCAGCAGCAAGGGGGGACGGCCTCGCCTTACGAACACTGAAGCTTTCTTT. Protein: CASSKGGRPRLTNTEAFF.

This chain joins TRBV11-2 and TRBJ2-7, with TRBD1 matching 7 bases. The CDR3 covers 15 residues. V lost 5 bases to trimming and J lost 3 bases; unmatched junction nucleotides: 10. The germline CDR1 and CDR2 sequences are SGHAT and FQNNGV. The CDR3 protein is CASSGSGQFFYEQYF. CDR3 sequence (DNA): TGTGCCAGCAGCGGATCGGGACAGTTTTTCTACGAGCAGTACTTC.

The chain's CDR3 is CSVGTGYSPPSGEQYF. DNA of the CDR3: TGCAGCGTCGGGACAGGGTATTCCCCCCCCTCAGGCGAGCAGTACTTC. The chain is built from TRBV29-1 and TRBJ2-7; TRBD1 agrees at 9 bases. Germline trimming cut 6 bases from V and 6 bases from J; bases unmatched to any gene: 18. The CDR3 totals 16 residues. In germline, CDR1 is SQVTM, CDR2 ANQGSEA.

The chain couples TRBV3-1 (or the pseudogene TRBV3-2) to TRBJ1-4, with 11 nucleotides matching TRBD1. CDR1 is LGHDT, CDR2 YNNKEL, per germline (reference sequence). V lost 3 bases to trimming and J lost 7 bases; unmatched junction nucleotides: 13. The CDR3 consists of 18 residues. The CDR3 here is CASSHTNARDRGIEKLFF. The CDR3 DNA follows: TGTGCCAGCAGCCATACAAATGCTAGGGACAGGGGGATTGAAAAACTGTTTTTT.

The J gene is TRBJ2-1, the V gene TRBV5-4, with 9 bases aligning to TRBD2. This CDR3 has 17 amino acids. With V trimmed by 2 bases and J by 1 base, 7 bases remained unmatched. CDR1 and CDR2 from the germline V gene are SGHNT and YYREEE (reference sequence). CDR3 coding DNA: TGTGCCAGCAGCTTCAACCTAGCGGGACGGTCCTACAATGAGCAGTTCTTC. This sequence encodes CASSFNLAGRSYNEQFF.

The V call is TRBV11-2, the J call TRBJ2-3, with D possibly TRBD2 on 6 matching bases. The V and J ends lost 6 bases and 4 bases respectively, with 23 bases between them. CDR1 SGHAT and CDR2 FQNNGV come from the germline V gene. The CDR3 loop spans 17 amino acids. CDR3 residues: CASSSVGSGRRADTQYF. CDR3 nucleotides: TGTGCCAGCAGTTCAGTCGGGAGCGGTAGACGGGCAGATACGCAGTATTTT.

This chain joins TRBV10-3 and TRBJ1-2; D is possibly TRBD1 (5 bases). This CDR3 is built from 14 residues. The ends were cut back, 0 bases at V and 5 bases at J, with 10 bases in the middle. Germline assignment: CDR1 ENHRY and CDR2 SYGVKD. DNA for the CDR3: TGTGCCATCAGTGAGTCGGGGCGGACATATGGCTACACCTTC. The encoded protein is CAISESGRTYGYTF.

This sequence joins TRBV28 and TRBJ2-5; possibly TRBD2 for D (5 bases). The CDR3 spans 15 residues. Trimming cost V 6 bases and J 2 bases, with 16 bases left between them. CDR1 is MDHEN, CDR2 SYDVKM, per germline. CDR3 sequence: CASSNEGDLQETQYF. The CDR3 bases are TGTGCCAGCAGCAACGAGGGCGACTTACAAGAGACCCAGTACTTC. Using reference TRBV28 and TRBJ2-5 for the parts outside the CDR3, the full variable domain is DVKVTQSSRYLVKRTGEKVFLECVQDMDHENMFWYRQDPGLGLRLIYFSYDVKMKEKGDIPEGYSVSREKKERFSLILESASTNQTSMYLCASSNEGDLQETQYFGPGTRLLVL.

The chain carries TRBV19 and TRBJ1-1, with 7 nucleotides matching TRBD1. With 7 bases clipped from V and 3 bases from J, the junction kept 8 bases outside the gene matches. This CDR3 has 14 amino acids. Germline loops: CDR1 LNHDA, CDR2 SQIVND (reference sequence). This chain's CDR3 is CASTPGGKYTEAFF. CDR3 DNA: TGTGCCAGTACCCCAGGGGGGAAGTACACTGAAGCTTTCTTT.

As DNA, the CDR3 is TGTGCCAGCAGAACCCCCGGGACAGGAGGGCACACCATATATTTT. Translation: CASRTPGTGGHTIYF. The chain employs TRBV28 and TRBJ1-3, with TRBD1 matching over 8 bases. Germline CDR1 and CDR2: MDHEN and SYDVKM. Germline trimming cut 6 bases from V and 8 bases from J; bases unmatched to any gene: 12. CDR3 length: 15 amino acids.

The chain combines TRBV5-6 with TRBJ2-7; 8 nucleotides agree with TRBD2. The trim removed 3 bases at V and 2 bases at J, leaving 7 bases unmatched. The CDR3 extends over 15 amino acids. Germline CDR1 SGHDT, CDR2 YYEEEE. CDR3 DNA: TGTGCCAGCAGCTCGAGACTAGCGTCGACCTACGAGCAGTACTTC. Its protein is CASSSRLASTYEQYF.

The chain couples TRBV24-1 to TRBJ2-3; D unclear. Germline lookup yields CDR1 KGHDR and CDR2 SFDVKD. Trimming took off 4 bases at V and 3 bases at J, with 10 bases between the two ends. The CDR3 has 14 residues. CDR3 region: CATSEHRETDTQYF. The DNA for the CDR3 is TGTGCCACCAGTGAACACAGAGAGACAGATACGCAGTATTTT.

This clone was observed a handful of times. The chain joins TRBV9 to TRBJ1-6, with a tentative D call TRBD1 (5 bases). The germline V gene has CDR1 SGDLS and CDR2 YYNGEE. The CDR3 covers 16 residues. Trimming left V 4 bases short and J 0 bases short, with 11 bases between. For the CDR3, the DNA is TGTGCCAGCAGCCCGGGGGTGAGCTCCTATAATTCACCCCTCCACTTT. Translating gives CASSPGVSSYNSPLHF.

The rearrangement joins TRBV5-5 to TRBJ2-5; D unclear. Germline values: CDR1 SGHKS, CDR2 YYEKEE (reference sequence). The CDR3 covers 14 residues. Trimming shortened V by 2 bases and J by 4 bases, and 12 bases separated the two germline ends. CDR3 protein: CASSFFSPRETQYF. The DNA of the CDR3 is TGTGCCAGCAGCTTTTTTAGTCCGCGAGAGACCCAGTACTTC.

The CDR3 DNA reads as TGTGCCAGCAGTCCCGGCGGCACGATGCGGAATGAGCAGTTCTTC. Translated: CASSPGGTMRNEQFF. This chain joins TRBV6-2 or TRBV6-3 and TRBJ2-1; the D is unclear. The germline V gene encodes CDR1 MNHEY and CDR2 SVGEGT. The CDR3 is 15 residues long. V was shortened by 5 bases and J by 7 bases, with 18 bases between the two germline ends.

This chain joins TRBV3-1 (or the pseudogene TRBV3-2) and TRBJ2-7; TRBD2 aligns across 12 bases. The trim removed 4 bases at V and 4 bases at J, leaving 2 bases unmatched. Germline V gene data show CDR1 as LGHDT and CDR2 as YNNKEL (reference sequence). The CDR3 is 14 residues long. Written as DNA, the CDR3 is TGTGCCAGCAGCCCCGGGACTAGCGGGTACGAGCAGTACTTC. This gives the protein CASSPGTSGYEQYF.

The CDR3 spells CASSPLGKPNQALHF. The CDR3 DNA is TGTGCCAGCAGCCCTTTAGGCAAGCCCAATCAGGCCCTCCACTTT. The chain joins TRBV5-5 to TRBJ1-6; D remains ambiguous. The ends were cut back, 4 bases at V and 14 bases at J, with 22 bases in the middle. Germline CDR1 reads SGHKS; CDR2 reads YYEKEE (reference sequence). CDR3 size: 15 residues.

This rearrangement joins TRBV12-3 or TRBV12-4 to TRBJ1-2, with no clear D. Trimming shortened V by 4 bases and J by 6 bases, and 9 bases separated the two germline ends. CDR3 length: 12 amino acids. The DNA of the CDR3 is TGTGCCAGCAGTTCGCGAGGAGATGGCTACACCTTC. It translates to CASSSRGDGYTF.

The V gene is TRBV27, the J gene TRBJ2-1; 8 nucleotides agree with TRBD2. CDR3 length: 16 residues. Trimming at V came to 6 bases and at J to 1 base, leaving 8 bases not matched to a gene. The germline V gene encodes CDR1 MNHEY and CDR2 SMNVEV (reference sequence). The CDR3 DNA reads TGTGCCAGCAGCATACTAGCGGATCGATCCTACAATGAGCAGTTCTTC. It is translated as CASSILADRSYNEQFF.

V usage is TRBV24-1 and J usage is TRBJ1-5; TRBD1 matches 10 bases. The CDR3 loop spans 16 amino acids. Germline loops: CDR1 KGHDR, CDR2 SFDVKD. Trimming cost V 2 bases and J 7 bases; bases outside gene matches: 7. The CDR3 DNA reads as TGTGCCACCAGTGATTCTCGACAGGGGGCCAGCCAGCCCCAGCATTTT. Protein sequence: CATSDSRQGASQPQHF.

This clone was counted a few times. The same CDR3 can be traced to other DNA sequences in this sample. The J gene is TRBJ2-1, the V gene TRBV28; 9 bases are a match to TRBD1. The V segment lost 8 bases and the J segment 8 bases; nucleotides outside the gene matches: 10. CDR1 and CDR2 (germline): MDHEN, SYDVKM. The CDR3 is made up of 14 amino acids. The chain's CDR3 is CASETGGAIDEQFF. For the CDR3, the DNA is TGTGCCAGCGAAACAGGGGGCGCGATTGATGAGCAGTTCTTC.

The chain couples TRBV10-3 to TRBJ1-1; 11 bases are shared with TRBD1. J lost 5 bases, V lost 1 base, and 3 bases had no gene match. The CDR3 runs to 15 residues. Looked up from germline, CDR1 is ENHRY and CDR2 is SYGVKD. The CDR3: CAISEWRDRGTEAFF. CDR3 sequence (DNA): TGTGCCATCAGTGAGTGGAGGGACAGGGGGACTGAAGCTTTCTTT.

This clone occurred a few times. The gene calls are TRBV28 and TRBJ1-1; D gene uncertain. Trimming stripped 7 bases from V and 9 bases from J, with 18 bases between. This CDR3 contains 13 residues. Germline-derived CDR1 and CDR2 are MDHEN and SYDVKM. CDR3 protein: CASTAPGWRQAFF. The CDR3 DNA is TGTGCCAGCACCGCGCCCGGGTGGCGACAAGCTTTCTTT.

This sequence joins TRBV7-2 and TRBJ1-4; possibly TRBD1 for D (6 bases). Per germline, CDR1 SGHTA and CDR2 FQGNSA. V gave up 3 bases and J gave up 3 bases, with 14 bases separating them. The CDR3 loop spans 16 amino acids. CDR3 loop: CASSLQGSVSNEKLFF. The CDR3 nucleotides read TGTGCCAGCAGCTTGCAGGGGAGTGTATCTAATGAAAAACTGTTTTTT.

CDR3 bases: TGTGCCAGCAGCTCGAGGATGAAGGAGACCCAGTACTTC. Translation gives CASSSRMKETQYF. The chain is built from TRBV11-3 and TRBJ2-5; the D is unclear. Germline V gives CDR1 SGHNT, CDR2 YENEEA. Trimming pared 4 bases from V and 5 bases from J, leaving 11 bases between. This CDR3 comprises 13 residues.

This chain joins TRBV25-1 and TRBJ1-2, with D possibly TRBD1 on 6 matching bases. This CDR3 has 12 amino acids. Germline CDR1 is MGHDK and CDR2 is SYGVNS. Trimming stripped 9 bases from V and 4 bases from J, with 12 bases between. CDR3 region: CASEEQGYGYTF. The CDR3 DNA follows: TGTGCCAGTGAGGAACAGGGCTATGGCTACACCTTC.

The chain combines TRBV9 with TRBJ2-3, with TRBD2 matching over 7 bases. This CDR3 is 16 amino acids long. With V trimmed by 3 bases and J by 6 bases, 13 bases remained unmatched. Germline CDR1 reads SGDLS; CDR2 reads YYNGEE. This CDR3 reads CASSGRLREGPDTQYF. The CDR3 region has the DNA TGTGCCAGCAGCGGTCGATTGAGGGAGGGCCCCGATACGCAGTATTTT. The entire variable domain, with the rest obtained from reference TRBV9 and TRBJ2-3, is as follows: DSGVTQTPKHLITATGQRVTLRCSPRSGDLSVYWYQQSLDQGLQFLIQYYNGEERAKGNILERFSAQQFPDLHSELNLSSLELGDSALYFCASSGRLREGPDTQYFGPGTRLTVL.

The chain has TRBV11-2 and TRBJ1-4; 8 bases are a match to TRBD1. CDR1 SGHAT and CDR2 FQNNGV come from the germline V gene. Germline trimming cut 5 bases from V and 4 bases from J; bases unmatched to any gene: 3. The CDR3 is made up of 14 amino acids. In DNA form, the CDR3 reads TGTGCCAGCAGCCGGACAGGGATTAATGAAAAACTGTTTTTT. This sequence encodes CASSRTGINEKLFF.